Listed below are T cell receptor beta chains from one sample, sequenced in a study of post-analysis software for immune sequencing data. TCRdb re-analysed the PCR reads in MiXCR, keeping a single row per CDR3 protein. The sample yields about 820,000 distinct CDR3 sequences, roughly 58% seen once. The sample consisted of blood. Receptor source: a girl aged 10 to 17 with multiple sclerosis. The CDR3 runs from the conserved cysteine through the conserved F or W. D genes are given only for firm matches. A clone size is listed for some rows: how often the clone was seen (once, few, many), or a class if it is expanded.

>TRBJ2-1|-|TRBV7-2|-
CASSVYGGSGNEQFF
TGTGCCAGCAGCGTATACGGCGGTAGTGGGAATGAGCAGTTCTTC
>TRBJ1-5|TRBD1|TRBV6-4|-
CASATGESQPQHF
TGTGCCAGCGCAACAGGGGAAAGTCAGCCCCAGCATTTT
>TRBJ1-2|TRBD1|TRBV12-5|-
CASAGTGDYGYTF
TGTGCTAGCGCCGGGACAGGGGACTATGGCTACACCTTC
>TRBJ2-5|TRBD2|TRBV4-1|-
CASSQGFAGGIQETQYF
TGCGCCAGCAGCCAAGGCTTTGCGGGGGGAATCCAAGAGACCCAGTACTTC
>TRBJ2-1|-|TRBV12-3/TRBV12-4|-
CASRPGPGTRFRNEQFF
TGTGCCAGCAGGCCGGGCCCCGGGACCCGCTTCCGTAATGAGCAGTTCTTC
>TRBJ2-1|TRBD2|TRBV20-1|few
CSARDPLAGGRSEFF
TGCAGTGCTAGAGACCCACTAGCGGGGGGCCGTTCGGAGTTCTTC
>TRBJ2-7|-|TRBV7-9|once
CASSPTGLGQYF
TGTGCCAGCAGCCCGACAGGCCTGGGGCAGTACTTC
>TRBJ2-4|-|TRBV20-1|once
CSGQSPAEASKNIQYF
TGCAGTGGCCAGTCTCCAGCGGAAGCGTCCAAAAACATTCAGTACTTC
>TRBJ1-5|-|TRBV20-1|-
CSARAQGTGQPQHF
TGCAGTGCTAGAGCGCAGGGAACGGGTCAGCCCCAGCATTTT
>TRBJ1-2|-|TRBV7-9|once
CASSSPTGSNYGYTF
TGTGCCAGCAGCTCCCCGACAGGATCGAACTATGGCTACACCTTC
>TRBJ2-3|-|TRBV7-2|few
CASTTPGSSTDTQYF
TGTGCCAGCACAACTCCGGGGAGTTCGACAGATACGCAGTATTTT
>TRBJ2-3|TRBD2|TRBV7-6|-
CASGSSGNTDTQYF
TGTGCCAGCGGCTCTAGCGGGAACACAGATACGCAGTATTTT
>TRBJ2-1|TRBD2|TRBV7-9|-
CASSRTSGSLNEQFF
TGTGCCAGCAGCCGGACTAGCGGGAGTCTTAATGAGCAGTTCTTC
>TRBJ2-3|-|TRBV13|-
CASSLWPSRASTDTQYF
TGTGCCAGCAGCTTATGGCCCTCGAGGGCTAGCACAGATACGCAGTATTTT
>TRBJ2-1|TRBD2|TRBV28|-
CASRRTSGRSDEQFF
TGTGCCAGCAGAAGGACTAGCGGGAGGTCAGATGAGCAGTTCTTC
>TRBJ1-2|-|TRBV10-1|-
CASSESGGRGYTF
TGCGCCAGCAGTGAGTCGGGGGGAAGGGGCTACACCTTC
>TRBJ2-7|TRBD2|TRBV4-2|-
CASSQDFSGGPQSYEQYF
TGTGCCAGCAGCCAAGACTTTAGCGGGGGGCCCCAATCCTACGAGCAGTACTTC
>TRBJ1-2|-|TRBV6-1|-
CASSGPRLSDRFNGYTF
TGTGCCAGCAGTGGCCCCCGACTTAGTGACAGGTTCAATGGCTACACCTTC